This passage covers 8 T cell receptor beta chains from one sample sequenced in a study of cytotoxic CD8 clonotypes in ibrutinib-treated CLL (dated by TCRdb to the early 2020s). The time point label, read with the paper, signifies: progressive disease on ibrutinib. The method was the immunoSEQ multiplex PCR assay. Held by TCRdb, this immuneACCESS table contains in-frame sequences only and omits some clones. Under half of the omission traces to an unresolved V gene where checked; the cause of the rest is unknown. The sample table records approximately 40,000 clones; around 70% of these occur just once. 9.5% to 13% of the sample comes from the top ten. This specimen consisted of PBMCs, obtained at disease progression, from a patient treated with ibrutinib. These TCRs come from a human donor with chronic lymphocytic leukemia.

The rearrangement links TRBV10-3 to TRBJ2-3; 8 positions match TRBD2. Germline CDR1 ENHRY, CDR2 SYGVKD. This CDR3 spans 13 amino acids. The V segment lost 10 bases and the J segment 6 bases; nucleotides outside the gene matches: 9. The CDR3 region is CASSGKSGDTQYF. The CDR3 coding sequence is TGTGCCAGTAGCGGGAAAAGTGGGGATACGCAGTATTTT.

The CDR3 protein is CASSGQGNGYTF. DNA of the CDR3: TGTGCCAGTAGTGGGCAGGGGAACGGCTACACCTTC. The chain links TRBV19 to TRBJ1-2, with a weak D call TRBD1 (6 bases). CDR3 length: 12 amino acids. Germline V gene lookup returns CDR1 LNHDA and CDR2 SQIVND (reference sequence). V lost 5 bases to trimming and J lost 8 bases, with 12 bases between them.

The V call is TRBV5-1, the J call TRBJ1-1; 9 nucleotides agree with TRBD1. CDR1 is SGHRS, CDR2 YFSETQ, per germline. This CDR3 has 19 residues. The junction had 15 bases not matched to a gene; V was cut back by 0 bases and J by 3 bases. CDR3 DNA sequence: TGCGCCAGCAGCTTGGGGCTACAGGGGGCCATACGTCCCGACACTGAAGCTTTCTTT. Translation gives CASSLGLQGAIRPDTEAFF.

This sequence joins TRBV9 and TRBJ2-1; tentatively, D is TRBD1 or TRBD2 (6 bases each). The CDR3 extends over 15 amino acids. Germline CDR1 and CDR2: SGDLS and YYNGEE. V dropped 4 bases and J dropped 0 bases, with 11 bases sitting between them. CDR3 residues: CASSKGGSSYNEQFF. The DNA of the CDR3 is TGTGCCAGCAGCAAGGGGGGCAGCTCCTACAATGAGCAGTTCTTC.

This clone was picked up a small number of times. The genes are TRBV15 and TRBJ2-6, with D unclear. Per the germline V gene, CDR1 is LNHNV and CDR2 is YYDKDF (reference sequence). The CDR3 has 15 amino acids. Trimming cost V 5 bases and J 3 bases, with 11 bases left between them. The DNA of the CDR3 is TGTGCCACCAGCCTGGCCGGCGATGGGGCCAACGTCCTGACTTTC. It encodes CATSLAGDGANVLTF.

The V and J genes are TRBV5-6 and TRBJ2-1; D unresolved. This CDR3 is built from 12 residues. Trimming shortened V by 4 bases and J by 1 base, and 3 bases separated the two germline ends. Germline CDR1 reads SGHDT; CDR2 reads YYEEEE. The CDR3 loop reads CASSASYNEQFF. Written as DNA, the CDR3 is TGTGCCAGCAGCGCGTCCTACAATGAGCAGTTCTTC.

The table lists this clone with a few counts. The genes are TRBV9 and TRBJ2-1; TRBD2 aligns across 9 bases. The CDR3 spans 16 residues. V shed 0 bases and J 4 bases; nucleotides not matched to a gene: 5. The V gene's germline CDR1 is SGDLS and CDR2 YYNGEE. The CDR3: CASSVGGLAGYNEQFF. CDR3 bases: TGTGCCAGCAGCGTAGGCGGGCTAGCGGGGTACAATGAGCAGTTCTTC.

CDR3 nucleotide sequence: TGTGCCAGCAGCTTCGACAGGGACCAGCCCCAGCATTTT. Translation gives CASSFDRDQPQHF. The genes are TRBV7-6 and TRBJ1-5; TRBD1 aligns across 7 bases. J lost 7 bases, V lost 3 bases, and 3 bases had no gene match. This CDR3 has 13 residues. Germline values: CDR1 SGHVS, CDR2 FNYEAQ.